Reported below is one T cell receptor (beta chain). The data are from a study of T cell responses to AZD1222 COVID-19 vaccine. Whether given at about 4 or about 12 weeks, second doses were pooled. The CDR3 consists of 14 residues. With 4 bases clipped from V and 6 bases from J, the junction kept 1 base outside the gene matches. CDR1 and CDR2 from the germline V gene are SGHTA and FQGTGA. Profiled with immunoSEQ multiplex PCR; TCRdb holds only in-frame clones, not every one. The sample consists of about 42,000 clones, more than 70% of them appearing once. The starting material was peripheral blood, obtained 28 days after the second AZD1222 dose. The V and J genes are TRBV7-3 and TRBJ1-6, with 9 bases that match TRBD1. The sequence was collected from an adult who received the AZD1222 COVID-19 vaccine. The chain's CDR3 is CASSSGQGNSPLHF. For the CDR3, the DNA is TGTGCCAGCAGCTCGGGACAGGGTAATTCACCCCTCCACTTT.